Shown below are 8 T cell receptor beta chains from a single sample sequenced in a study of T-cell memory formation after mild COVID-19. Using its own MiXCR run on the 5' RACE reads, TCRdb lists one record per CDR3 protein. The sample records about 560,000 distinct CDR3 sequences, roughly a sixth being singletons. Sequenced sample: PBMCs or a T cell subset sorted from them (not recorded which). The source is an adult woman who had mild COVID-19 (a few samples of this study predate the infection). Cell type and time point are not known.

This clonotype appeared a few times. The genes are TRBV11-3 and TRBJ2-1; TRBD2 aligns across 12 bases. CDR1 SGHNT and CDR2 YENEEA come from the germline V gene. The CDR3 sequence is 15 residues long. J lost 10 bases, V lost 5 bases, and 9 bases had no gene match. The CDR3 bases are TGTGCCAGCAGCCGGGGGACTAGCGGGTCCGGGGAGCAGTTCTTC. Protein: CASSRGTSGSGEQFF.

J is TRBJ2-3 and V is TRBV9; D is ambiguous. Germline CDR1 SGDLS, CDR2 YYNGEE. The CDR3 covers 12 residues. The ends were cut back, 0 bases at V and 5 bases at J, with 4 bases in the middle. CDR3 region: CASSVEQDTQYF. CDR3 DNA: TGTGCCAGCAGCGTAGAGCAAGATACGCAGTATTTT.

This clonotype occurred a few times. J is TRBJ2-5 and V is TRBV30; D is uncertain. Between the trimmed V and J ends, which lost 0 bases and 1 base, there was a span of 9 bases. This CDR3 comprises 14 residues. From germline, CDR1 is GTSNPN and CDR2 SVGIG (reference sequence). In DNA, the CDR3 is TGTGCCTGGAGTGTAAGCCAGCCCCAAGAGACCCAGTACTTC. It codes for CAWSVSQPQETQYF.

This clonotype was recorded a few times. The chain has TRBV7-8 and TRBJ2-5, with 7 bases aligning to TRBD1. The CDR3 length is 15 residues. V lost 5 bases and J lost 2; bases outside the gene matches: 8. Per germline, CDR1 SGHVS and CDR2 FQNEAQ. This chain's CDR3 is CASSQGTAYQETQYF. The DNA of the CDR3 is TGTGCCAGCAGCCAGGGGACAGCCTATCAAGAGACCCAGTACTTC.

A few counts support this clonotype. The chain links TRBV12-3 or TRBV12-4 to TRBJ2-5; D is perhaps TRBD2 (7 bases). CDR3 length: 14 residues. V dropped 6 bases and J dropped 5 bases, with 16 bases sitting between them. The CDR3 loop reads CASRPDGGQETQYF. The CDR3 DNA reads as TGTGCCAGCAGACCCGACGGGGGGCAGGAGACCCAGTACTTC.

This clonotype was detected only a few times. The gene calls are TRBV29-1 and TRBJ2-4; TRBD2 matches 13 bases. CDR3 length: 17 amino acids. Germline CDR1 SQVTM, CDR2 ANQGSEA. Unmatched junction bases numbered 9, after V lost 5 bases and J lost 2 bases. CDR3 loop: CSVKVRTSGRSKNIQYF. CDR3 coding DNA: TGCAGCGTTAAGGTCCGGACTAGCGGGAGATCCAAAAACATTCAGTACTTC. Combining the CDR3 with reference TRBV29-1 and TRBJ2-4 gives the whole variable domain SAVISQKPSRDICQRGTSLTIQCQVDSQVTMMFWYRQQPGQSLTLIATANQGSEATYESGFVIDKFPISRPNLTFSTLTVSNMSPEDSSIYLCSVKVRTSGRSKNIQYFGAGTRLSVL.

This clonotype was seen ten or more times. This chain uses TRBV5-1 with TRBJ2-2; TRBD2 agrees at 10 bases. The CDR3 sequence is 17 residues long. Trimming took 4 bases from V and 1 from J; bases not matched to a gene: 7. In germline, CDR1 is SGHRS, CDR2 YFSETQ. The CDR3 spells CASSRSLAGGNTGELFF. CDR3 bases: TGCGCCAGCAGCAGATCATTAGCGGGAGGGAACACCGGGGAGCTGTTTTTT. The full variable domain, with the rest looked up from reference TRBV5-1 and TRBJ2-2, is KAGVTQTPRYLIKTRGQQVTLSCSPISGHRSVSWYQQTPGQGLQFLFEYFSETQRNKGNFPGRFSGRQFSNSRSEMNVSTLELGDSALYLCASSRSLAGGNTGELFFGEGSRLTVL.

This clonotype occurred many times. The chain has TRBV5-1 and TRBJ2-1, with TRBD1 as a possible D gene (5 bases). Trimming stripped 3 bases from V and 1 base from J, with 8 bases between. Per germline, CDR1 SGHRS and CDR2 YFSETQ. The CDR3 runs 14 residues. CDR3 loop: CASSSTDSYNEQFF. The DNA for the CDR3 is TGCGCCAGCAGCTCGACAGATTCCTACAATGAGCAGTTCTTC.